This T cell receptor beta chain was documented in a study of cytomegalovirus exposure and HLA in healthy donors. Note on this clone: Its target is unknown.

Libraries were prepared by immunoSEQ multiplex PCR; TCRdb keeps only in-frame clonotypes and omits some of them. The sample includes fewer than 200,000 clones, about 85% of them seen just once. V lost 1 base and J lost 0, with 9 bases in between. Germline V gene lookup returns CDR1 MNHNY and CDR2 SVGAGI (reference sequence). The CDR3 is made up of 15 amino acids. Study-level results: Most TCR sequences proved rare, with some public TCRs found in many donors.

The sample taken for sequencing was PBMCs. The chain recombines TRBV6-6 with TRBJ1-2, with a weak D call TRBD1 (5 bases). The TCR was taken from a man aged 18 to 29 in good health and CMV-seropositive. The CDR3 DNA is TGTGCCAGCAGTTACTTGACAGAAGCTAACTATGGCTACACCTTC. Translation gives CASSYLTEANYGYTF.